This T cell receptor beta chain was sequenced for a study of glioma-infiltrating T cells after dendritic cell vaccination. Whole-study results and caveats: Patients with more pretreatment TILs had longer time to progression and survival.

In regard to this clone: Its cognate antigen is unknown.

This CDR3 has 13 amino acids. The V gene's germline CDR1 is SGHDN and CDR2 FVKESK. V lost 4 bases and J lost 6; bases outside the gene matches: 4. Profiled with immunoSEQ multiplex PCR; TCRdb holds only in-frame clones, not every one. The table lists approximately 99,000 clones, 80% of them singletons. The sample's time point: after dendritic cell vaccination, including at tumor progression/relapse. The TCR originated in a human donor with glioblastoma. V is TRBV14 and J is TRBJ1-2, with 8 positions matching TRBD1. The sample was blood, taken after dendritic cell vaccination. In nucleotides, the CDR3 is TGTGCCAGCAGCCGAGGACAGGGCGATGGCTACACCTTC. It yields the protein CASSRGQGDGYTF.